The rows below give T cell receptor beta chains drawn from one sample of a study of T cell responses to AZD1222 COVID-19 vaccine. Only in-frame clones appear in the TCRdb table, and some are missing; sequencing was by immunoSEQ multiplex PCR. The sample includes about 96,000 clones, about nine tenths seen only once; the top ten take 1.6%. The starting material was peripheral blood, obtained on day 0 of AZD1222 vaccination. All receptors come from an adult in good health. Each CDR3 is given with its conserved first and last residue. Each record gives: clone size, J gene, D gene, V gene, CDR3 protein, CDR3 DNA. D genes are given only for firm matches. Only some rows state a clone size, as once, few, many or a class for expanded clones.

>.|TRBJ2-4|.|TRBV5-1
CASSFRESYDIQYF
TGCGCCAGCAGCTTCAGGGAAAGTTACGACATTCAGTACTTC
>.|TRBJ2-7|TRBD1|TRBV28
CASSLTGVRYEQYF
TGTGCCAGCAGCCTCACAGGGGTCCGCTACGAGCAGTACTTC
>.|TRBJ1-4|.|TRBV7-2
CASSLGREGEKLFF
TGTGCCAGCAGCTTAGGAAGGGAAGGAGAAAAACTGTTTTTT
>.|TRBJ1-3|.|TRBV7-7
CASSLAGPGSSGNTIYF
TGTGCTAGCAGCTTAGCTGGGCCAGGGTCTTCTGGAAACACCATATATTTT
>once|TRBJ1-2|.|TRBV3-1/TRBV3-2
CASSQTGTSVNYGYTF
TGTGCCAGCAGCCAAACCGGGACATCCGTTAACTATGGCTACACCTTC
>.|TRBJ1-5|.|TRBV19
CASSIRDGKGSQPQHF
TGTGCCAGTAGTATCCGAGACGGGAAGGGAAGTCAGCCCCAGCATTTT
>.|TRBJ2-7|.|TRBV10-2
CASRPAARQNEQYF
TGCGCCAGCAGGCCGGCCGCGCGGCAGAACGAGCAGTACTTC
>.|TRBJ2-1|TRBD1|TRBV7-3
CASSLTLGQVYNEQFF
TGTGCCAGCAGCTTAACCCTGGGACAGGTTTACAATGAGCAGTTCTTC
>.|TRBJ2-5|.|TRBV15
CATSRGQRFQETQYF
TGTGCCACCAGCAGAGGCCAGCGGTTCCAAGAGACCCAGTACTTC
>.|TRBJ2-5|.|TRBV4-2
CASSHGGVSTQYF
TGTGCCAGCAGCCACGGCGGGGTGTCGACCCAGTACTTC